This TCR beta chain was observed in a study of OX40 agonist ivuxolimab in advanced cancers. Repertoires were generated with immunoSEQ multiplex PCR, while TCRdb's copy carries only in-frame clones and drops some. The repertoire holds about 83,000 clones, approximately 90% seen once, with around 0.71% in the top ten. Per germline, CDR1 SGDLS and CDR2 YYNGEE. J lost 3 bases, V lost 0 bases, and 3 bases had no gene match. The CDR3 length is 16 residues. The origin of this receptor is an adult with an advanced solid tumor such as melanoma, head and neck, liver or kidney cancer. The specimen comprised CD4+ or CD8+ T cells sorted from blood, sampled in a trial of the OX40 agonist ivuxolimab. This chain uses TRBV9 with TRBJ2-4; 10 bases fit TRBD1. CDR3 DNA: TGTGCCAGCAGCGTAGATGGGACAGGGGTCAAAAACATTCAGTACTTC. Protein: CASSVDGTGVKNIQYF.